The 7 T cell receptor beta chains given below trace back to one sample, sequenced in a study of shared clonotypes between healthy human individuals. Some clones are missing from TCRdb's copy, which holds only in-frame ones; the method was immunoSEQ multiplex PCR. This repertoire shows about 2.3 million clones, around 93% found once; its top ten account for about 0.41%. Sequenced: naive CD4+ T cells from PBMCs. Subset of the sample: CD45RA+ positively selected. Receptors were obtained from a man younger than 35 in good health. Some clones in this sample may be carry-over from other donors' samples.

This clone was detected once. The V gene is TRBV4-1, the J gene TRBJ2-3; 8 bases match TRBD2. V dropped 1 base and J dropped 10; count of bases not matched to a gene: 10. The CDR3 covers 15 residues. Germline lookup yields CDR1 MGHRA and CDR2 YSYEKL. The CDR3 here is CASSQGLAPDRAQYF. CDR3 sequence (DNA): TGCGCCAGCAGCCAAGGACTAGCGCCCGACCGTGCGCAGTATTTT.

CDR3 nucleotide sequence: TGTGCCAGCAGCGGAACTTCTGGATACGGCTACACCTTC. Protein sequence: CASSGTSGYGYTF. This chain joins TRBV7-8 and TRBJ1-2; no definite D call. V shed 5 bases and J shed 8 bases, with 15 bases lying between them. Germline V lookup: CDR1 SGHVS, CDR2 FQNEAQ. This CDR3 has 13 amino acids.

This clone has just one count. V and J are TRBV5-1 and TRBJ2-7; a possible D gene is TRBD2 (6 bases). The CDR3 consists of 14 residues. Germline CDR1 reads SGHRS; CDR2 reads YFSETQ. V lost 4 bases to trimming and J lost 2 bases, with 13 bases between them. CDR3 bases: TGCGCCAGCAGCCTCACGCGGGAAGCCTACGAGCAGTACTTC. Translating gives CASSLTREAYEQYF.

The chain employs TRBV7-2 and TRBJ2-5; tentative D call: TRBD2 (7 bases). The V end lost 5 bases, the J end lost 4 bases, and 14 bases lay between the germline ends. Germline V CDR1 and CDR2: SGHTA, FQGNSA. CDR3 length: 14 residues. CDR3 DNA sequence: TGTGCCAGCAGCCCCCTCGGGGGGCGAGAGACCCAGTACTTC. Protein: CASSPLGGRETQYF.

V gene TRBV7-2 combines with J gene TRBJ1-4; D not certain. The CDR3 contains 15 residues. V lost 2 bases and J lost 0, with 7 bases in between. CDR1 and CDR2 (germline): SGHTA, FQGNSA. CDR3 nucleotide sequence: TGTGCCAGCAGCTTACCGGCACCAACTAATGAAAAACTGTTTTTT. Translating it yields CASSLPAPTNEKLFF.

The V and J genes are TRBV7-9 and TRBJ2-5; 8 bases align to TRBD1. The V segment lost 4 bases and the J segment 3 bases; nucleotides outside the gene matches: 7. Per the germline V gene, CDR1 is SEHNR and CDR2 is FQNEAQ (reference sequence). CDR3 size: 15 residues. CDR3 in amino acids: CASSSRQGLEETQYF. CDR3 DNA sequence: TGTGCCAGCAGCTCGAGACAGGGGCTCGAAGAGACCCAGTACTTC.

The rearrangement joins TRBV7-3 to TRBJ2-3; the match to TRBD2 covers 8 bases. The CDR3 has 14 amino acids. Per germline, CDR1 SGHTA and CDR2 FQGTGA. V dropped 5 bases and J dropped 4; count of bases not matched to a gene: 5. The CDR3 is CASSALAVADTQYF. CDR3 sequence (DNA): TGTGCCAGCAGCGCACTAGCGGTGGCAGATACGCAGTATTTT.